This T cell receptor beta chain originates from a study of liver allograft versus peripheral blood T cells. At the level of the study: The study compared liver allograft T cell receptor repertoires against peripheral blood repertoires of liver transplant recipients. The study, taken as a whole, reports: Liver allografts reportedly held T cell receptor repertoires unlike those in peripheral blood.

CDR1 is SEHNR, CDR2 FQNEAQ, per germline (reference sequence). This CDR3 has 15 amino acids. The germline V and J ends were trimmed by 5 bases and 4 bases, with 17 bases remaining between them. TCRdb reanalysed the reads using MiXCR and keeps one entry per CDR3 protein. The sample lists over 10,000 distinct CDR3 sequences; around 30% were seen once. This clonotype was counted once. The antigen is undetermined. The clonotype was recovered from a human patient who had a liver transplant. Some T cells may possibly be graft donor cells. The J gene is TRBJ2-5, the V gene TRBV7-9; no reliable D call. The CDR3, as DNA: TGTGCCAGCAGCCCATCGGAGACTCGTCGAGAGACCCAGTACTTC. This translates into CASSPSETRRETQYF.